One sample yielded the 14 T cell receptor beta chains listed below, sequenced in a study of vaccination effects on CD4 cells after COVID-19. For these receptors, no antigen is known. Some clones are missing from TCRdb's copy, which holds only in-frame ones; the method was immunoSEQ multiplex PCR. The sample lists tens of thousands of clones; 65% to 85% were seen once. Antigen-specific CD4+ T cells were first expanded with viral peptide pools by the ViraFEST assay and only then sequenced. The culture ran for roughly ten days before CD4+ T cells were isolated. In the vaccine recipients, nucleocapsid antibodies were negative and there was no prior SARS-CoV-2 infection. Here the sequenced sample was CD4+ T cells from PBMCs cultured with HCoV-OC43 spike peptides, taken before COVID-19 vaccination. Indicated subset: HCoV-OC43 spike overlapping peptide pool stimulation. The receptors were sampled from a human donor who received a COVID-19 vaccine.

This sequence joins TRBV6-2 or TRBV6-3 and TRBJ1-5; D ambiguous. This CDR3 comprises 17 residues. Germline loops: CDR1 MNHEY, CDR2 SVGEGT. Trimming pared 0 bases from V and 3 bases from J, leaving 15 bases between. As DNA, the CDR3 is TGTGCCAGCAGTTACTCTTCGGCGTCGGGGAACAATCAGCCCCAGCATTTT. It specifies CASSYSSASGNNQPQHF.

The chain joins TRBV4-3 to TRBJ2-3, with D maybe TRBD2 (5 bases). Germline loops: CDR1 LGHNA, CDR2 YSLEER. The CDR3 contains 15 residues. Trimming pared 0 bases from V and 5 bases from J, leaving 12 bases between. CDR3 region: CASSQDRGPVDTQYF. In DNA form, the CDR3 reads TGCGCCAGCAGCCAAGACCGGGGTCCGGTAGATACGCAGTATTTT.

CDR3 bases: TGCAGCGTAACCTCTGGGGCCAACGTCCTGACTTTC. Translation: CSVTSGANVLTF. The chain uses TRBV29-1 and TRBJ2-6, with no clear D. V dropped 6 bases and J dropped 0 bases, with 3 bases sitting between them. Germline lookup yields CDR1 SQVTM and CDR2 ANQGSEA. The CDR3 is 12 residues long. The whole variable domain, filled in from reference TRBV29-1 and TRBJ2-6, reads SAVISQKPSRDICQRGTSLTIQCQVDSQVTMMFWYRQQPGQSLTLIATANQGSEATYESGFVIDKFPISRPNLTFSTLTVSNMSPEDSSIYLCSVTSGANVLTFGAGSRLTVL.

V is TRBV28 and J is TRBJ2-2; 7 bases align to TRBD2. Germline trimming cut 5 bases from V and 0 bases from J; bases unmatched to any gene: 3. CDR1 and CDR2 from the germline V gene are MDHEN and SYDVKM. CDR3 length equals 15 residues. The CDR3 DNA reads as TGTGCCAGCAGTCCCAGCGGGGCGAACACCGGGGAGCTGTTTTTT. Translation: CASSPSGANTGELFF.

V usage is TRBV4-1 and J usage is TRBJ2-3; D is perhaps TRBD1 (5 bases). The CDR3 consists of 15 residues. CDR1 is MGHRA, CDR2 YSYEKL, per germline. V lost 1 base and J 2 bases, leaving 10 bases between the germline ends. CDR3 sequence: CASSQGGRDTDTQYF. The CDR3 DNA is TGCGCCAGCAGCCAAGGGGGCAGAGACACAGATACGCAGTATTTT.

This sequence joins TRBV3-1 (or the pseudogene TRBV3-2) and TRBJ1-3; D ambiguous. In germline, CDR1 is LGHDT, CDR2 YNNKEL (reference sequence). The CDR3 consists of 16 residues. Trimming took 0 bases from V and 2 from J, leaving 11 bases between them. The CDR3 DNA sequence: TGTGCCAGCAGCCAAGATAGGAACAGAGCTGGAAACACCATATATTTT. Translation: CASSQDRNRAGNTIYF.

A few counts support this clone. The chain carries TRBV27 and TRBJ1-1, with no clear D. Trimming removed 1 base at V and 11 bases at J, with 20 bases between. The CDR3 spans 15 residues. Germline-derived CDR1 and CDR2 are MNHEY and SMNVEV (reference sequence). CDR3 protein: CASSLYRPGSPQAFF. CDR3 nucleotides: TGTGCCAGCAGTTTATATAGGCCAGGTTCACCCCAGGCTTTCTTT.

The chain carries TRBV6-2 or TRBV6-3 and TRBJ1-2; D uncertain. V was pared by 5 bases and J by 7 bases, with 14 bases between. The CDR3 totals 13 residues. CDR1 and CDR2 (germline): MNHEY, SVGEGT. The CDR3 DNA is TGTGCCAGCAGTCCCGACCCCAATCCTGGCTACACCTTC. Translated: CASSPDPNPGYTF.

The table lists this clone with a count of one. J is TRBJ1-5 and V is TRBV15; 12 nucleotides agree with TRBD1. Losses at the gene ends were 6 bases for V and 3 bases for J; bases not matched to a gene: 12. The CDR3 has 18 residues. Germline CDR1 reads LNHNV; CDR2 reads YYDKDF (reference sequence). As DNA, the CDR3 is TGTGCCACCAGAAGGGGACAGGGGGCCTGGATTGACAATCAGCCCCAGCATTTT. Translation: CATRRGQGAWIDNQPQHF.

The chain employs TRBV7-2 and TRBJ1-5; the match to TRBD1 covers 7 bases. With 5 bases clipped from V and 13 bases from J, the junction kept 14 bases outside the gene matches. Germline V gives CDR1 SGHTA, CDR2 FQGNSA. The CDR3 has 14 amino acids. The CDR3 nucleotides read TGTGCCAGCAGCCCAACCTCCGATTACAGGGGTCAGCATTTT. Translating gives CASSPTSDYRGQHF.

The V call is TRBV6-5, the J call TRBJ1-2; 12 bases align to TRBD1. Germline V gene sequence: CDR1 MNHEY, CDR2 SVGAGI. The junction had 6 bases not matched to a gene; V was cut back by 2 bases and J by 8 bases. The CDR3 is 15 amino acids. Here the CDR3 DNA reads TGTGCCAGCAGTTACGGGGACAGGGGGCCGGGAGGCTACACCTTC. It yields the protein CASSYGDRGPGGYTF.

This clone came up a few times. The rearrangement uses TRBV24-1 and TRBJ2-2, with a tentative D call TRBD1 (5 bases). The V gene lost 4 bases and the J gene lost 2 bases, with 25 bases spanning the gap. Germline loops: CDR1 KGHDR, CDR2 SFDVKD. The CDR3 consists of 20 residues. In nucleotides, the CDR3 is TGTGCCACCAGTGACCGTCGACAGATTCTAACCCATCTAAACACCGGGGAGCTGTTTTTT. As protein: CATSDRRQILTHLNTGELFF.

CDR3 sequence (DNA): TGTGCCAGCAGCGTAGTGGCTGGCACAGATACGCAGTATTTT. This encodes CASSVVAGTDTQYF. The gene calls are TRBV9 and TRBJ2-3, with D unclear. V dropped 0 bases and J dropped 1 base, with 6 bases sitting between them. CDR1 is SGDLS, CDR2 YYNGEE, per germline. The CDR3 is made up of 14 amino acids.

This clone appeared a few times. The chain recombines TRBV7-2 with TRBJ2-3; TRBD2 matches 15 bases. The CDR3 has 17 residues. J was trimmed by 2 bases and V by 5 bases; bases with no gene match: 5. Germline CDR1 is SGHTA and CDR2 is FQGNSA. This CDR3 is CASSPRTSGGATDTQYF. The CDR3 bases are TGTGCCAGCAGCCCCAGGACTAGCGGGGGGGCCACAGATACGCAGTATTTT.